This TCR beta chain came from a study of blood T cell repertoires in COVID-19. Across the whole study: Sites across the United States, Italy and Spain contributed samples from acute and convalescent COVID-19. Sources were T cells, B-cell-depleted T cells, or PBMCs; the material itself was cDNA or gDNA.

Authors' processing steps: Amplification from reference gene primers served as the basis for estimated nucleated cell counts. Clones were sequenced by immunoSEQ multiplex PCR, and TCRdb holds only the in-frame ones, with some missing. V, J and clone size reflect that table, while D and trimming were determined from the DNA. The top ten clones hold 5% to 6.5% of a sample with 98,000 or so clones, less than 90% of them seen once. The length of the CDR3 is 17 residues. Germline V gene data show CDR1 as SGDLS and CDR2 as YYNGEE. The germline V and J ends were trimmed by 3 bases and 0 bases, with 16 bases remaining between them. This clone was found a few times.

This sequence originates from a human donor in a cohort sampled during active COVID-19. Sequenced: peripheral blood. The chain combines TRBV9 with TRBJ1-3; D might be TRBD1 (5 bases). CDR3 region: CASSGSTRGISGNTIYF. CDR3 sequence (DNA): TGTGCCAGCAGCGGCTCGACTAGGGGTATCTCTGGAAACACCATATATTTT. Using reference TRBV9 and TRBJ1-3 for the parts outside the CDR3, the full variable domain is DSGVTQTPKHLITATGQRVTLRCSPRSGDLSVYWYQQSLDQGLQFLIQYYNGEERAKGNILERFSAQQFPDLHSELNLSSLELGDSALYFCASSGSTRGISGNTIYFGEGSWLTVV.